These T cell receptor beta chains were read from a single sample in a study of breast tumors, draining lymph nodes, adjacent tissues. A single record per CDR3 protein comes from TCRdb applying MiXCR to the multiplex PCR reads. The sample lists about 180,000 distinct CDR3 sequences, roughly 30% occurring once. Material for sequencing was axillary lymph node tissue. The receptors derive from a female donor with breast cancer. Some clones in this sample may be carry-over from other donors' samples. Each CDR3 is given with its conserved first and last residue. The D gene is left open where the match is weak. Not every row has a clone size; where given, it reads once, few, many or a size class.

CDR3 DNA	CDR3 protein	D gene	V gene	J gene	clone size
TGTGCCAGCAGCCAACACGAATACAGGGCAGGGCGAACACCGGGGAGCTGTTTT	CASSQHEYRAGRTPGSCF	-	TRBV7-9	TRBJ1-5	-
TGTGCCAGCAGTTCGAGGGGTTACGAGCAGTACTTC	CASSSRGYEQYF	-	TRBV28	TRBJ2-7	-
TGTGCCAGCAGTTACACCACACAGGGGGCGCAGGACGAGCAGTACTTC	CASSYTTQGAQDEQYF	TRBD1	TRBV6-2/TRBV6-3	TRBJ2-7	-
TGTGCCAGCAGACTATCTGACGGAGCGCCCCAGCATTTT	CASRLSDGAPQHF	-	TRBV27	TRBJ1-5	many
TGCAGTGCCCCCCCTAGCGGACGCCGCTACGAGCAGTACTTC	CSAPPSGRRYEQYF	TRBD2	TRBV20-1	TRBJ2-7	many
TGTGCCAGCAGCCAAGTTAACACAGATACGCAGTATTTT	CASSQVNTDTQYF	-	TRBV3-1	TRBJ2-3	few
TGCAGCGTTGAAGATCTTCCGAACGCCGGGGGAATCTACAATGAGCAGTTCTTC	CSVEDLPNAGGIYNEQFF	-	TRBV29-1	TRBJ2-1	many
TGTGCCAGCAGCTTAGTCGGCCGGGACCACAATACGCAGTATTTT	CASSLVGRDHNTQYF	-	TRBV7-9	TRBJ2-3	many
TGTGCCATCAGTGAGCGGGAACGAAACTCCTACGAGCAGTACTTC	CAISERERNSYEQYF	-	TRBV10-3	TRBJ2-7	-
TGTGCCATCAGTGAGCGGGAGGACACTGAAGCTTTCTTT	CAISEREDTEAFF	-	TRBV10-3	TRBJ1-1	-
TGTGCCAGTAGTCCCTATGAGGACAGGGGTGGTCAGCCCCAGCATTTT	CASSPYEDRGGQPQHF	TRBD1	TRBV19	TRBJ1-5	many
TGTGCCAGCAGCTACCTACGACAGGGGGCCCTCACCGGGGAGCTGTTTTTT	CASSYLRQGALTGELFF	TRBD1	TRBV11-2	TRBJ2-2	many
TGTGCCAGCAGCTTAGCATCCGGACTGATCCCCTTGTATGGCTACACCTTC	CASSLASGLIPLYGYTF	-	TRBV7-8	TRBJ1-2	many
TGTGCCAGCAGCCGCCTGGGACAGGGGGCCAGCACCGGGGAGCTGCTTTTT	CASSRLGQGASTGELLF	TRBD1	TRBV11-2	TRBJ2-2	few
TGTGCTAGCAGCGTTGCGTTCCGCAGACTAGCGGGGGACAATGAGCAGTTCTTC	CASSVAFRRLAGDNEQFF	TRBD2	TRBV7-7	TRBJ2-1	once
TGCGCCAGCAGCTTGGCCCCGGCAGGGGCAAACACCGGGGAGCTGTTTTTT	CASSLAPAGANTGELFF	-	TRBV5-1	TRBJ2-2	many
-	CASSPRTGVYEQYFGPGTIYF	-	TRBV6-1	TRBJ1-3	-
TGTGCCAGCTCACCGTGGGCTAACCCCCGCACAGATACGCAGTATTTT	CASSPWANPRTDTQYF	-	TRBV18	TRBJ2-3	many
TGTGCCAGCAGGGTTACAGGGGGGCTGTTTTTT	CASRVTGGLFF	TRBD1	TRBV12-3/TRBV12-4	TRBJ2-2	-
TGTGCCAGCAGCCAATCGGGCGTTAACTATGGCTACACCTTC	CASSQSGVNYGYTF	-	TRBV3-1	TRBJ1-2	few
TGTGCCAGCAGCCTAGCCCCCCTAGCGAGCTCCTACAATGAGCAGTTCTTC	CASSLAPLASSYNEQFF	-	TRBV7-3	TRBJ2-1	many
TGTGCCAGCAGCCCCTCCTGGGGGGCGGGCAATGAGCAGTTCTTC	CASSPSWGAGNEQFF	-	TRBV6-2/TRBV6-3	TRBJ2-1	-
TGCAGTGCCCCGGGACTAGCGGGAACAGATACGCAGTATTTT	CSAPGLAGTDTQYF	TRBD2	TRBV20-1	TRBJ2-3	many
TGTGCCAGCAGCCTAGCTAAGTCGAATGAGCAGTTCTTC	CASSLAKSNEQFF	-	TRBV7-2	TRBJ2-1	many
TGTGCCAGCAGTCCGGCAGGGACCGAGCAGTACTTC	CASSPAGTEQYF	-	TRBV7-6	TRBJ2-7	many
TGTGCCAGCAGTTCAGGACAGGGGGTCGGCTACAATGAGCAGTTCTTC	CASSSGQGVGYNEQFF	TRBD1	TRBV6-5	TRBJ2-1	few
TGTGCCAGCAGTTTAGTGACTAGCGGGGACGAGCAGTTCTTC	CASSLVTSGDEQFF	TRBD2	TRBV12-3/TRBV12-4	TRBJ2-1	many
TGCAGTGCTGCCGGACTAGCTTACGAGCAGTACTTC	CSAAGLAYEQYF	TRBD2	TRBV20-1	TRBJ2-7	many
TGCAGTGCTAAGGCGGGGGATTTGCAGGCCACAGATACGCAGTATTTT	CSAKAGDLQATDTQYF	TRBD2	TRBV20-1	TRBJ2-3	-
TGCGGTGCCGGGGGCGTTTCTAGTCAGTCCTTC	CGAGGVSSQSF	-	TRBV20-1	TRBJ2-7	-
TGTGCCAGCAGCTCCGGTCTTAGCTCTGGAAACACCATATATTTT	CASSSGLSSGNTIYF	-	TRBV5-6	TRBJ1-3	-
TGTGCCAGCAGCGTGGGGCCTGGGGCCAACGTCCTGACTTTC	CASSVGPGANVLTF	-	TRBV9	TRBJ2-6	-
TGTGCCAGCAGCTTAGTATTTTGGGAAAGAGACAGAGATGAAGCTTTCTTT	CASSLVFWERDRDEAFF	-	TRBV7-9	TRBJ1-1	many
TGCAGCCAAGGGGTCGCTAATGAAAAACTGTTTTTT	CSQGVANEKLFF	-	TRBV29-1	TRBJ1-4	-
TGTGCCAGCAGTCGGTTCATGAACACTGAAGCTTTCTTT	CASSRFMNTEAFF	-	TRBV6-5	TRBJ1-1	few
TGTGCCAGCATCGGTAGCGGCCTCTACAATGAGCAGTTCTTC	CASIGSGLYNEQFF	-	TRBV27	TRBJ2-1	-
TGTGCCAGCAGCCAAGGGCAGGCCGGTTCCCGCACCTTC	CASSQGQAGSRTF	-	TRBV3-1	TRBJ1-2	few
TGTGCCAGCAGTAAAACCCCCAGCGGGAGGGCCGATACGCAGTATTTT	CASSKTPSGRADTQYF	TRBD2	TRBV7-2	TRBJ2-3	-
TGTGCCAGTAGTACGCCCCTAGCGGGAGATGGGTATGAGCAGTTCTTC	CASSTPLAGDGYEQFF	TRBD2	TRBV19	TRBJ2-1	many
TGTGCCACCAGCAGAGAAGGGTGGGAGGCGGGTGAAAAACTGTTTTTT	CATSREGWEAGEKLFF	-	TRBV15	TRBJ1-4	-
TGTGCCAGCAGCTTCTTTACCAGCGGGGACAGGGCTTACGAGCAGTACTTC	CASSFFTSGDRAYEQYF	TRBD1	TRBV5-6	TRBJ2-7	-
TGTGCCAGCAGCATTCTAGCGGGAGAAACCGGGGAGCTGTTTTTT	CASSILAGETGELFF	TRBD2	TRBV27	TRBJ2-2	few
TGTGCCAGCAGCTTGCTCAGGTCGGCGCTCACAGATACGCAGTATTTT	CASSLLRSALTDTQYF	-	TRBV11-3	TRBJ2-3	-
TGTGCCAGCCGAGACAGGGGTAGTGATGAGCATTTT	CASRDRGSDEHF	TRBD1	TRBV9	TRBJ1-5	-
TGCAGTGCTAGACCGCAACGGGTTACTAGCGGGCGGTACGAGCAGTACTTC	CSARPQRVTSGRYEQYF	TRBD2	TRBV20-1	TRBJ2-7	many
TGTGCCAGTAGTATAGATCAGATGGGGTTCAGGGGCTACACCTTC	CASSIDQMGFRGYTF	-	TRBV19	TRBJ1-2	many
TGTGCCAGCAGCTTAGTTGGGGGGATTGGCGGGAGGGAGACCCAGTACTTC	CASSLVGGIGGRETQYF	TRBD2	TRBV11-2	TRBJ2-5	many
TGTGCCAGTAAACCTCAGGGACAGGTTAATGAAAAACTGTTTTTT	CASKPQGQVNEKLFF	TRBD1	TRBV19	TRBJ1-4	-
TGTGCCAGCAGCCACCGGACAGGGATCGGCGAGCAGTACTTC	CASSHRTGIGEQYF	TRBD1	TRBV6-5	TRBJ2-7	many
TGTGCCAGCAGTGATGGGTGGCCCCCTTTTAAACTGTCTTTT	CASSDGWPPFKLSF	-	TRBV2	TRBJ1-4	-
TGTGCCAGTAGCCCGACGGTGGGTGGAGAGACCCAGTACTTC	CASSPTVGGETQYF	-	TRBV19	TRBJ2-5	many
TGTGCCAGCTCACCAGCCCTAGCGACAAGCACAGATACGCAGTATTTT	CASSPALATSTDTQYF	-	TRBV18	TRBJ2-3	many
TGCAGTGCCCCTGCGGGCGGGAACACCGGGGAGCTGTTTTTT	CSAPAGGNTGELFF	-	TRBV20-1	TRBJ2-2	many
TGCAGCTGGGACAGGGGGCGTGAAAAACTGTTTTTT	CSWDRGREKLFF	TRBD1	TRBV29-1	TRBJ1-4	-
TGTGCCACCAGCGCGCGGGTCGCAGGGCTTGACGGCTACACCTTC	CATSARVAGLDGYTF	-	TRBV15	TRBJ1-2	many
TGTGCCAGCAGTTCCCTGACTAGCGGGGGTGAGCAGTTCTTC	CASSSLTSGGEQFF	TRBD2	TRBV6-6	TRBJ2-1	many
TGTGCCAGTAGTAGGGTGGGGGGCGGTCGAGGCTACACCTTC	CASSRVGGGRGYTF	-	TRBV19	TRBJ1-2	-
TGTGCCAGCGCAGGACAGGACGGGCCCTACGAGCAGTACTTC	CASAGQDGPYEQYF	TRBD1	TRBV6-1	TRBJ2-7	-
TGTGCCAGCTCATTGGACGGGTTTTCCTCACCCCTCCACTTT	CASSLDGFSSPLHF	-	TRBV18	TRBJ1-6	many
TGCAGTGCTTCGACAGGGGACCTCTCCTACGAGCAGTACTTC	CSASTGDLSYEQYF	TRBD1	TRBV20-1	TRBJ2-7	many